The 14 T cell receptor beta chains below all came from one sample that was sequenced in a study of T cell responses to AZD1222 COVID-19 vaccine. Using immunoSEQ multiplex PCR, the repertoire was profiled, and TCRdb retains in-frame clones only, with some absent. The sample carries under 150,000 clones, roughly 90% recorded once. Specimen: peripheral blood, collected on day 0 of AZD1222 vaccination. Receptors originate from an adult in good health.

The J gene is TRBJ1-1, the V gene TRBV28; D is unresolved. CDR3 length equals 16 residues. Germline V lookup: CDR1 MDHEN, CDR2 SYDVKM. Trimming removed 3 bases at V and 5 bases at J, with 19 bases between. Here the CDR3 reads CASSLSALGLGTEAFF. CDR3 DNA: TGTGCCAGCAGTTTGAGCGCTTTGGGGTTAGGGACTGAAGCTTTCTTT.

This chain uses TRBV6-2 or TRBV6-3 with TRBJ2-6; D not certain. V lost 5 bases and J lost 0, with 5 bases in between. The CDR3 sequence is 14 residues long. CDR1 and CDR2 (germline): MNHEY, SVGEGT. The DNA of the CDR3 is TGTGCCAGCAGTCGACTCTCTGGGGCCAACGTCCTGACTTTC. Its translation: CASSRLSGANVLTF.

The V and J genes are TRBV13 and TRBJ2-3, with D unclear. Germline loops: CDR1 PRHDT, CDR2 FYEKMQ (reference sequence). V lost 4 bases to trimming and J lost 4 bases, with 12 bases between them. This CDR3 comprises 14 residues. CDR3 in DNA: TGTGCCAGCAGCTCGAACAAGCGCCCAGATACGCAGTATTTT. Translated, it gives CASSSNKRPDTQYF.

This clone came up a few times. The rearrangement links TRBV10-1 to TRBJ1-1, with D possibly being TRBD1 (5 bases). The CDR3 sequence is 13 residues long. The germline V and J ends were trimmed by 3 bases and 7 bases, with 12 bases remaining between them. CDR1 and CDR2 from the germline V gene are WNHNN and SYGVQD (reference sequence). In nucleotides, the CDR3 is TGCGCCAGCAGTGAACGGGGGAGGAGTGAAGCTTTCTTT. Encoded protein: CASSERGRSEAFF.

On this clone: Other DNA sequences within the sample encode an identical CDR3. The chain combines TRBV24-1 with TRBJ1-1; D uncertain. This CDR3 has 15 amino acids. The V end lost 2 bases, the J end lost 1 base, and 10 bases lay between the germline ends. Looked up from germline, CDR1 is KGHDR and CDR2 is SFDVKD. The CDR3 spells CATSDSRGGNTEAFF. The CDR3 region has the DNA TGTGCCACCAGTGATTCTCGGGGAGGGAACACTGAAGCTTTCTTT.

The V call is TRBV12-5, the J call TRBJ2-5; D is tentatively TRBD1 or TRBD2 (6 bases each). This CDR3 has 13 residues. Germline CDR1 reads LGHNT; CDR2 reads FRNRAP. With 5 bases removed from V and 5 bases from J, the gap between germline ends came to 12 bases. The DNA for the CDR3 is TGTGCTAGTGGTCCTAGAGGGGGGGAGACCCAGTACTTC. This sequence encodes CASGPRGGETQYF.

This chain joins TRBV18 and TRBJ2-3, with D uncertain. The CDR3 sequence is 14 residues long. The V end was cut by 0 bases, the J end by 4 bases, with 8 bases between. From germline, CDR1 is KGHSH and CDR2 LQKENI. CDR3 in amino acids: CASSPPMAPDTQYF. In DNA, the CDR3 is TGTGCCAGCTCACCACCGATGGCTCCAGATACGCAGTATTTT.

V usage is TRBV27 and J usage is TRBJ1-4, with D possibly matching TRBD1 (6 bases). The CDR3 covers 15 residues. Trimming left V 5 bases short and J 7 bases short, with 17 bases between. In germline, CDR1 is MNHEY, CDR2 SMNVEV (reference sequence). This CDR3 is CASSAYRVGSEKLFF. DNA of the CDR3: TGTGCCAGCAGTGCTTACAGGGTCGGAAGTGAAAAACTGTTTTTT.

This chain links TRBV5-1 with TRBJ2-2, with D possibly being TRBD1 (6 bases). The length of the CDR3 is 13 residues. Between the trimmed V and J ends, which lost 3 bases and 7 bases, there was a span of 10 bases. In germline, CDR1 is SGHRS, CDR2 YFSETQ. In nucleotides, the CDR3 is TGCGCCAGCAGCTCCAGGGGCGGCGGGGAGCTGTTTTTT. Encoded protein: CASSSRGGGELFF.

V gene TRBV19 combines with J gene TRBJ2-2; no reliable D call. The germline CDR1 and CDR2 sequences are LNHDA and SQIVND (reference sequence). V was pared by 0 bases and J by 4 bases, with 12 bases between. This CDR3 is built from 16 residues. CDR3 protein: CASSIDGLGGTGELFF. The CDR3 DNA is TGTGCCAGTAGTATAGATGGCCTAGGCGGCACCGGGGAGCTGTTTTTT. The complete variable domain, with remaining parts taken from reference TRBV19 and TRBJ2-2, reads DGGITQSPKYLFRKEGQNVTLSCEQNLNHDAMYWYRQDPGQGLRLIYYSQIVNDFQKGDIAEGYSVSREKKESFPLTVTSAQKNPTAFYLCASSIDGLGGTGELFFGEGSRLTVL.

The rearrangement joins TRBV12-5 to TRBJ2-2; TRBD1 matches 10 bases. Trimming at V came to 0 bases and at J to 5 bases, leaving 9 bases not matched to a gene. There are 18 residues in the CDR3. Germline V gives CDR1 LGHNT, CDR2 FRNRAP. In DNA, the CDR3 is TGTGCTAGTGGTTTGGTAGAGAAGACAGGGGGCCAAACCGGGGAGCTGTTTTTT. It translates to CASGLVEKTGGQTGELFF.

The CDR3 nucleotides are TGTGCCAGCAGCTTAAATCCGGGGGCAAAGAACACTGAAGCTTTCTTT. This encodes CASSLNPGAKNTEAFF. The V and J genes are TRBV7-3 and TRBJ1-1, with TRBD1 as a possible D gene (6 bases). Germline V gene data show CDR1 as SGHTA and CDR2 as FQGTGA. The V end lost 1 base, the J end lost 1 base, and 13 bases lay between the germline ends. The length of the CDR3 is 16 residues.

V and J are TRBV5-1 and TRBJ2-5, with D perhaps matching TRBD1 or TRBD2 (7 bases each). V lost 4 bases, J lost 5 bases, and 21 bases lay in between. The CDR3 runs to 16 residues. CDR1 and CDR2 from the germline V gene are SGHRS and YFSETQ. The CDR3 DNA is TGCGCCAGCAGCCCAGGGGGGGGCAGACCCATGGAGACCCAGTACTTC. Translation gives CASSPGGGRPMETQYF.

The J gene is TRBJ2-1, the V gene TRBV6-4; D could derive from TRBD1 or TRBD2 (5 bases each). The CDR3 totals 13 residues. V dropped 5 bases and J dropped 10 bases, with 15 bases sitting between them. Per germline, CDR1 MRHNA and CDR2 SNTAGT. In DNA, the CDR3 is TGTGCCAGCAGTTGGGACCAGAGGAACGAGCAGTTCTTC. Translated: CASSWDQRNEQFF.